The entry that follows covers one T cell receptor (beta chain) sequence. What it recognizes is unknown. Noted time point: week 11, during vaccination. Vaccinated patients received 300 ug of mutant IDH1 20-mer peptide per dose, with topical imiquimod. V shed 0 bases, J shed 2 bases, and the junction held 2 bases outside the gene matches. Germline V gene data show CDR1 as MNHEY and CDR2 as SVGAGI. The CDR3 covers 15 residues. This specimen comes from a study of a mutant IDH1 vaccine in newly diagnosed glioma. Study outcomes and limitations: Shifts in the top peripheral T cell clonotypes seemed unrelated to pseudoprogression.

Generated by immunoSEQ multiplex PCR, the TCRdb table keeps only in-frame clones and is missing some. Among some 30,000 clones listed, almost 90% were seen once. The TCR comes from a man aged 18 to 30 with glioma. This chain joins TRBV6-5 and TRBJ2-7, with TRBD1 matching 9 bases. The source was PBMCs, collected from a glioma patient whose treatment included an IDH1 peptide vaccine. CDR3 sequence reads: CASSYSGQGAYEQYF. CDR3 nucleotide sequence: TGTGCCAGCAGTTACTCGGGACAGGGTGCCTACGAGCAGTACTTC.